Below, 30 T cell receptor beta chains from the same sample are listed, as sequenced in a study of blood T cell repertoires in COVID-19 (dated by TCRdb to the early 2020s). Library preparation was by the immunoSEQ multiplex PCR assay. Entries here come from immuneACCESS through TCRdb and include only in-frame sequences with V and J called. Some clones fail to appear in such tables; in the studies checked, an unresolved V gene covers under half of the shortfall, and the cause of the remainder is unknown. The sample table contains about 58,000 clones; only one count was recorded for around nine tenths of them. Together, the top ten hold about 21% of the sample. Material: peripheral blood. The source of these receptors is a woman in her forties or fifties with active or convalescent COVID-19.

For the CDR3, the DNA is TGTGCCAGCTCACCACGGCCCGGCGGGGGGTCCCGGGAAAAACTGTTTTTT. Translation gives CASSPRPGGGSREKLFF. The V gene is TRBV18, the J gene TRBJ1-4, with D possibly matching TRBD1 (5 bases). There are 17 residues in the CDR3. From germline, CDR1 is KGHSH and CDR2 LQKENI. The ends were cut back, 1 base at V and 8 bases at J, with 20 bases in the middle.

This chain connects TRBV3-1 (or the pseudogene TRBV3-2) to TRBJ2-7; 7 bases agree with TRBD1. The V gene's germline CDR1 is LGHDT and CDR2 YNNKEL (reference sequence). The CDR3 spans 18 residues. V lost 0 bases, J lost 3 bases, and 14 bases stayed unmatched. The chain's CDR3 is CASSQDYGGGQDLYEQYF. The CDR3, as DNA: TGTGCCAGCAGCCAAGATTACGGTGGCGGACAGGACCTCTACGAGCAGTACTTC.

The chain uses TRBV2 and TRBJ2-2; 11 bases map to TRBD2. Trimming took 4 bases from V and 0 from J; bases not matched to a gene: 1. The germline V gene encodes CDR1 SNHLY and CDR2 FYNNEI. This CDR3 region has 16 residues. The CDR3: CASSVGLAANTGELFF. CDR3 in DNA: TGTGCCAGCAGTGTGGGACTAGCGGCGAACACCGGGGAGCTGTTTTTT.

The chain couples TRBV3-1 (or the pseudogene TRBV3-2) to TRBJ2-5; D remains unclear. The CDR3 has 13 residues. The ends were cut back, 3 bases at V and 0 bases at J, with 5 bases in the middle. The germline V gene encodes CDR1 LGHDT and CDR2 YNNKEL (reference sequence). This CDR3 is CASSQNNQETQYF. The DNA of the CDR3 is TGTGCCAGCAGCCAGAACAACCAAGAGACCCAGTACTTC.

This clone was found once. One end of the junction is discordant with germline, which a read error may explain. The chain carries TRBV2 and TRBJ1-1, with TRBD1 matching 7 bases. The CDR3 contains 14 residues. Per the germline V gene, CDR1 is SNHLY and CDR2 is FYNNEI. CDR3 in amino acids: CASSEDRVNTEAFF. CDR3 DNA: TGTGCCAGCAGCGAAGACAGGGTAAACACTGAAGCTTTCTTT.

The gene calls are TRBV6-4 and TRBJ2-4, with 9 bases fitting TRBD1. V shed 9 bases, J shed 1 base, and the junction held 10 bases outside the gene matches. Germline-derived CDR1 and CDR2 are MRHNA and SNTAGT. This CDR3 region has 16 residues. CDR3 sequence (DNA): TGTGCCAGGAACCCTGGGACAGGGTATGCCAAAAACATTCAGTACTTC. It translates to CARNPGTGYAKNIQYF.

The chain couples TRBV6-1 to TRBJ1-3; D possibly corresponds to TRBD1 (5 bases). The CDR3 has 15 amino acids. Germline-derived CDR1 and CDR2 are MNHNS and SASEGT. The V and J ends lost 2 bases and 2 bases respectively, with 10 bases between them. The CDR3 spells CASSEMADTGNTIYF. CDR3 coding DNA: TGTGCCAGCAGTGAAATGGCGGACACTGGAAACACCATATATTTT.

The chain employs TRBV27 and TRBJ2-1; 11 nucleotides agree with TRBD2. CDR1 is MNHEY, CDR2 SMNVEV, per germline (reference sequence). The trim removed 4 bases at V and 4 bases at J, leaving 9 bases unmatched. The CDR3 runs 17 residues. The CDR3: CASSSNRLAGRYNEQFF. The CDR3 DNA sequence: TGTGCCAGCAGTTCCAACAGACTAGCGGGGAGGTACAATGAGCAGTTCTTC.

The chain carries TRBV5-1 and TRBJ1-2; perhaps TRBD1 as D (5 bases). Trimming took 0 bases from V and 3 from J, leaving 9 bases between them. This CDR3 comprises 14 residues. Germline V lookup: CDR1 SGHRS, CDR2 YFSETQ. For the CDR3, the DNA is TGCGCCAGCAGCTTGGCCAGGGCGGACTATGGCTACACCTTC. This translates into CASSLARADYGYTF. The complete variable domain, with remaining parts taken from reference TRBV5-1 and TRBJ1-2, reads KAGVTQTPRYLIKTRGQQVTLSCSPISGHRSVSWYQQTPGQGLQFLFEYFSETQRNKGNFPGRFSGRQFSNSRSEMNVSTLELGDSALYLCASSLARADYGYTFGSGTRLTVV.

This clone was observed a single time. CDR3 nucleotide sequence: TGTGCCAGCAGCTTATCCGGTAGCGGAGCCCAAGATACGCAGTATTTT. Translated, it gives CASSLSGSGAQDTQYF. The chain recombines TRBV7-2 with TRBJ2-3; a weak D match, TRBD2 (6 bases). This CDR3 is built from 16 residues. Trimming pared 2 bases from V and 5 bases from J, leaving 17 bases between. CDR1 and CDR2 (germline): SGHTA, FQGNSA.

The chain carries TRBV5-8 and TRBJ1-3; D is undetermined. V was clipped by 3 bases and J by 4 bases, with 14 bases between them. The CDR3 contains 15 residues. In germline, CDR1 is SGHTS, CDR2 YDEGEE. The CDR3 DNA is TGTGCCAGCAGCTCCGGCTCGAGGTCCGGAAACACCATATATTTT. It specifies CASSSGSRSGNTIYF.

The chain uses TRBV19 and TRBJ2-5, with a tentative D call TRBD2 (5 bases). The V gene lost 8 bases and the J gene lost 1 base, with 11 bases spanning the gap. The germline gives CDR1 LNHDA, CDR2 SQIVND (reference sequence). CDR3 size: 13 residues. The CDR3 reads CASSEGAQETQYF. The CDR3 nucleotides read TGTGCCAGTTCAGAGGGAGCCCAAGAGACCCAGTACTTC.

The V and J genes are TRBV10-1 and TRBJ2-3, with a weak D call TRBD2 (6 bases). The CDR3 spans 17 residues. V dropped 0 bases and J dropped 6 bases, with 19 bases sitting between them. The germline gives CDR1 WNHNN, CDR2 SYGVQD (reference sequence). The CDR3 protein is CASSESPPGGGLDTQYF. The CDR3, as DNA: TGCGCCAGCAGTGAGTCTCCCCCCGGGGGAGGACTGGATACGCAGTATTTT.

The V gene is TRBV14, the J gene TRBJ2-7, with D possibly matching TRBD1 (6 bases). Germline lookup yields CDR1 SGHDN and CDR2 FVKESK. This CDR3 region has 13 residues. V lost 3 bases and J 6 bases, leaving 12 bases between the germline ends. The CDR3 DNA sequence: TGTGCCAGCAGCCAGGTACAGGGTCTCGAGCAGTACTTC. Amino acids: CASSQVQGLEQYF.

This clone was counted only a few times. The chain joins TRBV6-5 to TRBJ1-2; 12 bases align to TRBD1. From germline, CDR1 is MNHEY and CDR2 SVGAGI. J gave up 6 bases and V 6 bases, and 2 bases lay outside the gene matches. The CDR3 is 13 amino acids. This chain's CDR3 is CASRGTGGHGYTF. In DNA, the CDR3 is TGTGCCAGCAGAGGGACAGGGGGCCATGGCTACACCTTC.

CDR3 sequence reads: CASSEFAVGQDTQYF. CDR3 coding DNA: TGCGCCAGCAGTGAGTTCGCAGTGGGACAAGATACGCAGTATTTT. This sequence joins TRBV10-1 and TRBJ2-3; a weak D match, TRBD1 (6 bases). The CDR3 sequence is 15 residues long. The V and J ends lost 1 base and 5 bases respectively, with 13 bases between them. From germline, CDR1 is WNHNN and CDR2 SYGVQD (reference sequence).

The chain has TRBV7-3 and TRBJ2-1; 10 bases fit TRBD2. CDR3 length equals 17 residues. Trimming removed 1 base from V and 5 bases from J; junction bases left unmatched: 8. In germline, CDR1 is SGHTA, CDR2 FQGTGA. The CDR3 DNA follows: TGTGCCAGCAGCTTAAGATTGACTAGCGGGCGGGACAATGAGCAGTTCTTC. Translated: CASSLRLTSGRDNEQFF.

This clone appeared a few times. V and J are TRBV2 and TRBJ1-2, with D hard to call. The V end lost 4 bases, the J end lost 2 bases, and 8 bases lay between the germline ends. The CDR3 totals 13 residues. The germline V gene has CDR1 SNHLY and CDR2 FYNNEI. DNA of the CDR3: TGTGCCAGCAGTGTTCGGGGAAACTATGGCTACACCTTC. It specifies CASSVRGNYGYTF. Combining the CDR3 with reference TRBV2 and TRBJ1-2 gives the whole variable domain EPEVTQTPSHQVTQMGQEVILRCVPISNHLYFYWYRQILGQKVEFLVSFYNNEISEKSEIFDDQFSVERPDGSNFTLKIRSTKLEDSAMYFCASSVRGNYGYTFGSGTRLTVV.

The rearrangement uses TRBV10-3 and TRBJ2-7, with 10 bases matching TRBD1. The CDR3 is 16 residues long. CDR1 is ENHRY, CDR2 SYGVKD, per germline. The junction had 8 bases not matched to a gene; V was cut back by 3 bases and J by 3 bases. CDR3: CAISERDRGAFYEQYF. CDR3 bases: TGTGCCATCAGTGAACGGGACAGGGGCGCTTTCTACGAGCAGTACTTC.

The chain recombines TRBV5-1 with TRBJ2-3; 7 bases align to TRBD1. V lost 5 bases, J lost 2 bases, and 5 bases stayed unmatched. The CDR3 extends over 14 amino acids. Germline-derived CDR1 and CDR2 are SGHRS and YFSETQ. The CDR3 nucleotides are TGCGCCAGCAGACAGGGGTCAATCACAGATACGCAGTATTTT. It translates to CASRQGSITDTQYF.

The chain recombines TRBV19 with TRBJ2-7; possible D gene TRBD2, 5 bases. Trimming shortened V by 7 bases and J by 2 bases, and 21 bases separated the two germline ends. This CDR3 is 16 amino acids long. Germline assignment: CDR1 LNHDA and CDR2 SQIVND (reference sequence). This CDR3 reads CASKDSHGGVTYEQYF. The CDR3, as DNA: TGTGCCAGTAAGGACTCCCACGGAGGCGTTACCTACGAGCAGTACTTC.

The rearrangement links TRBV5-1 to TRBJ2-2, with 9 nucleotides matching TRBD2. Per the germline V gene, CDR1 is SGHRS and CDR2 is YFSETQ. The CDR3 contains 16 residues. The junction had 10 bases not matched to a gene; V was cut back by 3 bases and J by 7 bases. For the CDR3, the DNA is TGCGCCAGCAGCTCACTGGCGGGAGGGCATGGCGGGGAGCTGTTTTTT. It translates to CASSSLAGGHGGELFF. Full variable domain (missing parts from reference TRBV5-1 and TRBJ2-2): KAGVTQTPRYLIKTRGQQVTLSCSPISGHRSVSWYQQTPGQGLQFLFEYFSETQRNKGNFPGRFSGRQFSNSRSEMNVSTLELGDSALYLCASSSLAGGHGGELFFGEGSRLTVL.

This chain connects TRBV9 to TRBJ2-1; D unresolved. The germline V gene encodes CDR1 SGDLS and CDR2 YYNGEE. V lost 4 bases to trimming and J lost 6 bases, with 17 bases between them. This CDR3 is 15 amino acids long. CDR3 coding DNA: TGTGCCAGCAGCTTAGACTTGGTTCTAACCAATGAGCAGTTCTTC. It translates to CASSLDLVLTNEQFF.

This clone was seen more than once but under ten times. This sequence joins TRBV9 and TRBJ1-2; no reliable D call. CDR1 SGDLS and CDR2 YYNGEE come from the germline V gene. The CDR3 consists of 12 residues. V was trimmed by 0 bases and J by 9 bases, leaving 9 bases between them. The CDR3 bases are TGTGCCAGCAGCGTAGGGGCCTGGAGCTACACCTTC. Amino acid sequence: CASSVGAWSYTF.

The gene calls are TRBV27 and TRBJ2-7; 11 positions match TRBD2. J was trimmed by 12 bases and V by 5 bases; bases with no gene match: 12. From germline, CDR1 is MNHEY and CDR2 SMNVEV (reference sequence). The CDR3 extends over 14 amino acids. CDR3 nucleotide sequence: TGTGCCAGCAGTGCTTCGGGACTAGCGGCGCTGATGTACTTC. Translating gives CASSASGLAALMYF.

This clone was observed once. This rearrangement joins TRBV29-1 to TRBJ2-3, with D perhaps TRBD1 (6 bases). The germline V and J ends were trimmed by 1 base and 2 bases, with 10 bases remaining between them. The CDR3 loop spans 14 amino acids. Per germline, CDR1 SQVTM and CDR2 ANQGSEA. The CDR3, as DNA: TGCAGCGTTGAAGGGACAGCAGACACAGATACGCAGTATTTT. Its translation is CSVEGTADTDTQYF.

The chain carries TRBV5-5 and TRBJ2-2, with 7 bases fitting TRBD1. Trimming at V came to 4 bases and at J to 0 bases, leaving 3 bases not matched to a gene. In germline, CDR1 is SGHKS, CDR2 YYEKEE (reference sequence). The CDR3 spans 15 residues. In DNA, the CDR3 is TGTGCCAGCAGCCCGGACAGGACGAACACCGGGGAGCTGTTTTTT. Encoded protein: CASSPDRTNTGELFF.

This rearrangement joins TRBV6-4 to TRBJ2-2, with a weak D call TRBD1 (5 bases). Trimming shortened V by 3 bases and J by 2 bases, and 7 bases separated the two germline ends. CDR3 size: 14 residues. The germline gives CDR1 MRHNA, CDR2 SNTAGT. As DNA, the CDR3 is TGTGCCAGCAGTGAGCAGGGAAACACCGGGGAGCTGTTTTTT. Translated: CASSEQGNTGELFF.

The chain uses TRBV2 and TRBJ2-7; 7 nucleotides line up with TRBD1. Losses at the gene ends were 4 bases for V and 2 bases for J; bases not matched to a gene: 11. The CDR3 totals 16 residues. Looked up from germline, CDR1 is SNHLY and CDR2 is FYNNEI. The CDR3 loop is CASSGLVTGLTYEQYF. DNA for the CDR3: TGTGCCAGCAGTGGTTTGGTGACAGGGTTAACCTACGAGCAGTACTTC.

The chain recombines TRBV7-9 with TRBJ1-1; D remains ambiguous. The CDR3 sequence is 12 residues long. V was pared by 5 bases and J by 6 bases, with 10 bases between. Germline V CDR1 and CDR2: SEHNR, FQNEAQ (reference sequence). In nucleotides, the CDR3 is TGTGCCAGCAGCATGACGGCGGCTGAAGCTTTCTTT. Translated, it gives CASSMTAAEAFF.